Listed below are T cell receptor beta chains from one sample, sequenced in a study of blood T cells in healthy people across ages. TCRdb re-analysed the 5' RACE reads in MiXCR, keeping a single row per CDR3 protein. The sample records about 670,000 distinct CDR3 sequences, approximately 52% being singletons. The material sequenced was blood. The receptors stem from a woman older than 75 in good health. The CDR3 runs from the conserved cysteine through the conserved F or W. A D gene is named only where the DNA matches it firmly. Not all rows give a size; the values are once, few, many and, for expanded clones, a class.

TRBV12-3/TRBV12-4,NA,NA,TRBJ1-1,CASSFTTGTEAFF,TGTGCCAGCAGTTTCACCACGGGCACTGAAGCTTTCTTT
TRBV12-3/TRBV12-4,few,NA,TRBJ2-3,CASSPGQRGDTQYF,TGTGCCAGCAGTCCCGGACAGCGCGGGGATACGCAGTATTTT
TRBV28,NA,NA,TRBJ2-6,CASSLARNGANVLTF,TGTGCCAGCAGTTTGGCTCGGAATGGGGCCAACGTCCTGACTTTC
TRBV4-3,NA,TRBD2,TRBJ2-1,CASSQEPSGGYNEQFF,TGCGCCAGCAGCCAAGAACCTAGCGGGGGTTACAATGAGCAGTTCTTC
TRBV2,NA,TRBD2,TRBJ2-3,CASTFGRADTQYF,TGTGCCAGCACGTTCGGGAGGGCCGATACGCAGTATTTT
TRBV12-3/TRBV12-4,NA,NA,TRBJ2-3,CASSPAAGPSTDTQYF,TGTGCCAGCAGCCCCGCCGCGGGGCCAAGCACAGATACGCAGTATTTT
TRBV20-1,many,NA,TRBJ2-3,CSARRIEADTQYF,TGCAGTGCTAGAAGAATCGAGGCAGATACGCAGTATTTT
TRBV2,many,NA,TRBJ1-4,CAYRLSGGHSTNEKLFF,TGTGCCTACAGATTGAGCGGGGGACACTCAACTAATGAAAAACTGTTTTTT
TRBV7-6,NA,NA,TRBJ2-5,CAIDVGYQETQYF,TGTGCCATTGATGTGGGATACCAAGAGACCCAGTACTTC
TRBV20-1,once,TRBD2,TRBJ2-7,CSARGGREGLYEQYF,TGCAGTGCTAGAGGGGGGCGGGAGGGCCTTTACGAGCAGTACTTC
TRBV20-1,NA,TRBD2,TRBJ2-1,CSARVGTNNEQFF,TGCAGTGCTAGAGTGGGGACTAACAATGAGCAGTTCTTC
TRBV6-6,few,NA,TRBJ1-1,CASSLQVMNTEAFF,TGTGCCAGCAGCTTACAGGTTATGAACACTGAAGCTTTCTTT
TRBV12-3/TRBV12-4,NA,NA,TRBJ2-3,CASRNSGVDTQYF,TGTGCCAGCAGGAATTCAGGGGTAGATACGCAGTATTTT
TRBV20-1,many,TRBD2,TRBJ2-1,CSARGTSGRNSNEQFF,TGCAGTGCCCGCGGGACTAGCGGGAGGAATAGCAATGAGCAGTTCTTC
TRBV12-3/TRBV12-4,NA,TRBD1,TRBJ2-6,CASSYRGHRSGANVLTF,TGTGCCAGCAGTTACAGGGGGCATCGCTCTGGGGCCAACGTCCTGACTTTC
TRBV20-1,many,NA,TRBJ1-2,CSASQWGYTF,TGCAGTGCTAGTCAGTGGGGCTACACCTTC
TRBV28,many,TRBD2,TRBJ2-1,CASSAPGLGNNEQFF,TGTGCCAGCAGCGCGCCGGGACTAGGTAACAATGAGCAGTTCTTC
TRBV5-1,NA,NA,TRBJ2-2,CASSLVGGGTGELFF,TGCGCCAGCAGCTTGGTCGGAGGGGGAACCGGGGAGCTGTTTTTT
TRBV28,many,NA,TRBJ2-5,CASSLSPGTETQYF,TGTGCCAGCAGTTTGAGTCCGGGTACGGAGACCCAGTACTTC
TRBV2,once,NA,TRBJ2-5,CASSVLGLQETQYF,TGTGCCAGCAGTGTTTTAGGACTCCAAGAGACCCAGTACTTC
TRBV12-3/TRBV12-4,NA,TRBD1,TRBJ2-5,CASGSGQGIGEQYF,TGTGCCAGTGGGTCGGGACAGGGGATAGGGGAGCAGTACTTC
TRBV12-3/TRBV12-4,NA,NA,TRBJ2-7,CASSFRALTQDNEQYF,TGTGCCAGCAGTTTTAGGGCTTTAACTCAAGACAATGAGCAGTACTTC
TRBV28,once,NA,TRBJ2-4,CASTTSNDEQYF,TGTGCCAGCACAACTTCGAACGACGAACAGTACTTC
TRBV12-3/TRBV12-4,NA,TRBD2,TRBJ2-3,CASRRTSGSSTDTQYF,TGTGCCAGCAGGCGGACTAGCGGGTCTAGCACAGATACGCAGTATTTT
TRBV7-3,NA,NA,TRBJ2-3,CASSLMLTDTQYF,TGTGCCAGCAGCTTAATGCTCACAGATACGCAGTATTTT
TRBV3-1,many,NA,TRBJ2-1,CASSQTRILYNEQFF,TGTGCCAGCAGCCAAACCAGAATCTTATACAATGAGCAGTTCTTC
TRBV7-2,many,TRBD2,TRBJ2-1,CASSRGLAGGFGSYNEQFF,TGTGCCAGCAGCAGGGGACTAGCGGGGGGCTTTGGCTCCTACAATGAGCAGTTCTTC